One sample yielded the 8 T cell receptor beta chains listed below, sequenced in a study of OX40 agonist ivuxolimab in advanced cancers. Here immunoSEQ multiplex PCR was the method, and the copy in TCRdb shows in-frame clones only, minus some. Of about 78,000 clones in the sample, approximately 80% were seen once. Source: CD4+ or CD8+ T cells sorted from blood, taken in a trial of the OX40 agonist ivuxolimab. The source is an adult with an advanced solid tumor such as melanoma, head and neck, liver or kidney cancer.

The genes are TRBV10-3 and TRBJ1-1; the D gene is possibly TRBD1 (5 bases). Per the germline V gene, CDR1 is ENHRY and CDR2 is SYGVKD. The CDR3 consists of 13 residues. The germline V and J ends were trimmed by 11 bases and 1 base, with 14 bases remaining between them. The CDR3: CASKVGGNTEAFF. CDR3 bases: TGTGCCTCCAAGGTCGGGGGGAACACTGAAGCTTTCTTT.

V and J are TRBV29-1 and TRBJ2-2; D gene uncertain. The CDR3 sequence is 13 residues long. The germline gives CDR1 SQVTM, CDR2 ANQGSEA. The ends were cut back, 4 bases at V and 1 base at J, with 7 bases in the middle. The CDR3 bases are TGCAGCGTTGTTTTCGGGAACACCGGGGAGCTGTTTTTT. Translating gives CSVVFGNTGELFF.

CDR3 loop: CASSQPASTDTQYF. The CDR3 nucleotides read TGCGCCAGCAGCCAACCAGCTAGCACAGATACGCAGTATTTT. The chain links TRBV4-1 to TRBJ2-3; D is undetermined. V lost 2 bases to trimming and J lost 0 bases, with 6 bases between them. CDR1 is MGHRA, CDR2 YSYEKL, per germline. The CDR3 runs to 14 residues.

The count of this clone is one. The chain combines TRBV7-6 with TRBJ1-4, with D unresolved. The CDR3 covers 16 residues. V was shortened by 0 bases and J by 7 bases, with 15 bases between the two germline ends. Per germline, CDR1 SGHVS and CDR2 FNYEAQ. The CDR3 coding sequence is TGTGCCAGCAGCTTAGCGCGCCCAGGTGGCGGTGAAAAACTGTTTTTT. It translates to CASSLARPGGGEKLFF.

The chain joins TRBV18 to TRBJ1-2; TRBD1 matches 11 bases. Unmatched junction bases numbered 6, after V lost 1 base and J lost 8 bases. In germline, CDR1 is KGHSH, CDR2 LQKENI. CDR3 length equals 15 residues. The CDR3 spells CASSPQGQGEFGYTF. DNA of the CDR3: TGTGCCAGCTCACCACAGGGACAGGGGGAATTCGGCTACACCTTC. The full variable domain, with the rest looked up from reference TRBV18 and TRBJ1-2, is NAGVMQNPRHLVRRRGQEARLRCSPMKGHSHVYWYRQLPEEGLKFMVYLQKENIIDESGMPKERFSAEFPKEGPSILRIQQVVRGDSAAYFCASSPQGQGEFGYTFGSGTRLTVV.

This chain joins TRBV7-8 and TRBJ2-1; no clear D. Trimming took off 5 bases at V and 7 bases at J, with 12 bases between the two ends. Germline CDR1 is SGHVS and CDR2 is FQNEAQ. The CDR3 loop spans 13 amino acids. The CDR3 coding sequence is TGTGCCAGCAGCGTTCGTCTACGGAATGAGCAGTTCTTC. It codes for CASSVRLRNEQFF.

This chain links TRBV30 with TRBJ2-5, with D unresolved. Trimming took 0 bases from V and 5 from J, leaving 4 bases between them. The CDR3 has 11 residues. Germline CDR1 GTSNPN, CDR2 SVGIG (reference sequence). CDR3: CAWSVVETQYF. In nucleotides, the CDR3 is TGTGCCTGGAGTGTAGTGGAGACCCAGTACTTC.

This clone was observed once. The chain couples TRBV6-4 to TRBJ2-7; D is perhaps TRBD1 (6 bases). Germline CDR1 and CDR2: MRHNA and SNTAGT. V lost 4 bases and J 3 bases, leaving 16 bases between the germline ends. The CDR3 is made up of 15 amino acids. CDR3 nucleotide sequence: TGTGCCAGCAGTGTGGAGGCAGGGGCCAACTACGAGCAGTACTTC. Translated: CASSVEAGANYEQYF.